This T cell receptor beta chain was obtained from a study of quantifying T cell responses using KT2 cells. Study summary: RNA was reverse transcribed with TCR alpha and beta constant-region primers.

This CDR3 comprises 14 residues. Trimming stripped 2 bases from V and 8 bases from J, with 10 bases between. The germline V gene has CDR1 MNHNS and CDR2 SASEGT. An oligo carrying a UMI was ligated to the cDNA 3' end. An equimolar mix of RC1.1 and RC1.2 primed the beta chain across TRBC1 and TRBC2. MiXCR, applied by TCRdb to the UMI-ligation and nested PCR reads, yields one record per CDR3 protein. The sample contains over 55,000 distinct CDR3 sequences, about 12% of which appear only once. The sequencing sample was made of PBMCs spiked with cells of the T cell clone KT2. The rearrangement links TRBV6-1 to TRBJ1-6, with a possible D match to TRBD1 (5 bases). The TCR comes from a human donor. The CDR3 DNA follows: TGTGCCAGCAGTGAACGAGGCAGGGATTCACCCCTCCACTTT. Its translation: CASSERGRDSPLHF.